This T cell receptor beta chain emerged from a study of blood T cell repertoires in COVID-19. Across the study: COVID-19 samples from acute and convalescent phases originated in the United States, Italy and Spain. Sample material is recorded as cDNA or gDNA derived from T cells, B-cell-depleted T cells, or PBMCs.

The CDR3 is 15 amino acids. Germline V gene data show CDR1 as MNHNY and CDR2 as SVGAGI (reference sequence). V lost 6 bases and J lost 5, with 14 bases in between. Patients of the Seattle cohort, enrolled during active infection, were followed longitudinally. TCRdb's copy holds only in-frame clones and misses some; the assay was immunoSEQ multiplex PCR. The sample has almost 350,000 clones, approximately 89% seen once. This sequence joins TRBV6-6 and TRBJ1-6; D is undetermined. Sequencing was done on a sample of peripheral blood. The TCR sequence derives from a woman aged 55-70 years with COVID-19, enrolled during active disease. Written as DNA, the CDR3 is TGTGCCAGCAGCCGCGACGGCGGGGATAATTCACCCCTCCACTTT. Its translation: CASSRDGGDNSPLHF.